The text below deals with one TCR beta chain. As yet, its antigen is unknown. This entry comes from a study of CD8+ T cells in alopecia areata. Study findings and constraints: Patients shared TCRs less clearly than mice did, possibly owing to HLA. For lesional scalp, especially alopecia totalis/universalis, clonality was higher than in normal scalp.

The CDR3 has 13 amino acids. Germline-derived CDR1 and CDR2 are SGHDN and FVKESK. V was clipped by 3 bases and J by 3 bases, with 8 bases between them. Isolation of CD4+ and CD8+ T cells from PBMCs was achieved by sorting. cDNA reverse transcribed from extracted RNA served as the sequencing template. The protocol was immunoSEQ multiplex PCR, while the TCRdb copy is restricted to in-frame clones and leaves out a portion. Of roughly 150,000 clones listed, more than 45% are singletons. The chain links TRBV14 to TRBJ1-1; D remains ambiguous. The receptor was isolated from a human donor with alopecia areata. The starting material was CD8+ T cells sorted from blood, obtained at week 0. CDR3: CASSQEVYTEAFF. CDR3 DNA sequence: TGTGCCAGCAGCCAGGAGGTCTACACTGAAGCTTTCTTT.